This is a list of T cell receptor beta chains from one sample in a study of identical twins. In TCRdb, the 5' RACE reads were re-called with MiXCR into one record per CDR3 protein. The data show 640,000 or so distinct CDR3 sequences, with 6.1% seen just once and roughly 2% held by the top ten. The sample taken for sequencing was naive T cells sorted from blood. These receptor sequences come from a man in his late teens or twenties in good health. Both conserved end residues are part of each CDR3. D genes are given only for firm matches. For some rows the clone size is stated as once, few or many, or as a class when expanded; others skip it.

>TRBJ2-1|TRBV6-2/TRBV6-3|TRBD2|-
TGTGCCAGCAGTTACATGGCTAGCGGGAGTTTCAATGAGCAGTTCTTC
CASSYMASGSFNEQFF
>TRBJ2-3|TRBV29-1|TRBD2|many
TGCAGCGTTGCGGCGGGAGTGATAGATACGCAGTATTTT
CSVAAGVIDTQYF
>TRBJ2-4|TRBV28|-|many
TGTGCCGGTTCGGGACCCAAAAACATTCAGTACTTC
CAGSGPKNIQYF
>TRBJ2-2|TRBV7-2|-|few
TGTGCCAGCCGGCAGCCCGGGAGCACCGGGGAGCTGTTTTTT
CASRQPGSTGELFF
>TRBJ1-5|TRBV5-6|-|many
TGTGCCAGCAGTCAAGACAGAGACAATCAGCCCCAGCATTTT
CASSQDRDNQPQHF
>TRBJ1-5|TRBV4-3|-|many
TGCGCCAGCAGCCAAGATGTGTTGTCCCCAAATCAGCCCCAGCATTTT
CASSQDVLSPNQPQHF
>TRBJ2-5|TRBV29-1|-|many
TGCAGCGTTGTAGGTTCGGGAGAGACCCAGTACTTC
CSVVGSGETQYF
>TRBJ2-1|TRBV7-3|-|few
TGTGCCAGCAGTCCCCAGGACCTGGCCTACAATGAGCAGTTCTTC
CASSPQDLAYNEQFF
>TRBJ2-2|TRBV7-2|TRBD1|many
TGTGCCAGCAGCTTAGCCGAGACAGGGACCGGGGAGCTGTTTTTT
CASSLAETGTGELFF
>TRBJ2-1|TRBV20-1|TRBD2|many
TGCAGTGCTAGAGCCGACCGGGAGACTAGCGGGAGGGCCAGAATTTATGAGCAGTTCTTC
CSARADRETSGRARIYEQFF
>TRBJ2-2|TRBV5-1|-|many
TGCGCCAGCAGCCTGGACTGGAACACCGGGGAGCTGTTTTTT
CASSLDWNTGELFF
>TRBJ2-2|TRBV7-2|TRBD2|many
TGTGCCAGCAGCACCTTACTTACCTCCGGGACTAGCGGGTTCCTCGTCGGCGCCGGGGAGCTGTTTTTT
CASSTLLTSGTSGFLVGAGELFF
>TRBJ2-1|TRBV7-9|TRBD2|many
TGTGCCAGCAGCATAACTAGCGGGAGATCAAATGAGCAGTTCTTC
CASSITSGRSNEQFF
>TRBJ1-2|TRBV12-3/TRBV12-4|-|many
TGTGCCAGCAGTTTCGACAGCAACTATGGCTACACCTTC
CASSFDSNYGYTF
>TRBJ2-7|TRBV9|TRBD1|-
TGTGCCAGCAGCCCACACAGGGGGGCCCACTACGAGCAGTACTTC
CASSPHRGAHYEQYF
>TRBJ2-3|TRBV20-1|TRBD2|-
TGCAGTGCTAGTCGGGCGGGAGGGGTAGATACGCAGTATTTT
CSASRAGGVDTQYF
>TRBJ2-1|TRBV27|-|many
TGTGCCAGCAGAGACTCCACCTCCTACAATGAGCAGTTCTTC
CASRDSTSYNEQFF
>TRBJ2-1|TRBV6-2/TRBV6-3|TRBD1|many
TGTGCCAGCAGCCCCCGACAGGGTCTTTACAATGAGCAGTTCTTC
CASSPRQGLYNEQFF
>TRBJ2-1|TRBV9|-|-
TGTGCCAGCAGCGCGATCCTAGGACAGCCACAGTTCTTC
CASSAILGQPQFF
>TRBJ1-1|TRBV5-5|-|many
TGTGCCAGCAGCTTGGACGGACGGAACACTGAAGCTTTCTTT
CASSLDGRNTEAFF
>TRBJ2-7|TRBV18|-|-
TGTGCCAGCTCACCACCGATGTACGGGAGTGACGAGCAGTACTTC
CASSPPMYGSDEQYF
>TRBJ2-4|TRBV12-3/TRBV12-4|-|many
TGTGCCAGCAGTCCCGAACCGCATGAAAACATTCAGTACTTC
CASSPEPHENIQYF
>TRBJ2-7|TRBV5-6|-|many
TGTGCCAGCAGCTTACCCCCCAACTACGAGCAGTACTTC
CASSLPPNYEQYF
>TRBJ2-2|TRBV27|TRBD2|few
TGTGCCAGCAGTTTAGCGGGAGGTATCGGGGAGCTGTTTTTT
CASSLAGGIGELFF
>TRBJ1-2|TRBV5-6|-|few
TGTGCCAGCAGCTCATCAAGTCACTATGGCTACACCTTC
CASSSSSHYGYTF
>TRBJ1-1|TRBV10-3|TRBD1|few
TGTGCCATCACCGCGACAGGGGAGAACACTGAAGCTTTCTTT
CAITATGENTEAFF
>TRBJ2-5|TRBV6-2/TRBV6-3|TRBD1|-
TGTGCCAGCAGTTCCTCGGACAGGGCAAAGACCCAGTACTTC
CASSSSDRAKTQYF
>TRBJ1-5|TRBV5-5|-|few
TGTGCCAGCAGCTTATTAGACGGCAATCAGCCCCAGCATTTT
CASSLLDGNQPQHF
>TRBJ2-1|TRBV7-8|TRBD2|many
TGTGCCAGCAGCTTGGGACGGACTAGCGGGAGAATTTACAATGAGCAGTTCTTC
CASSLGRTSGRIYNEQFF
>TRBJ1-6|TRBV12-3/TRBV12-4|TRBD1|many
TGTGCCAGCCGTCTCGGACAGGGGAGTTCACCCCTCCACTTT
CASRLGQGSSPLHF
>TRBJ1-5|TRBV30|TRBD1|few
TGTGCCTGGAGTACAGGGGGAGATCAGCCCCAGCATTTT
CAWSTGGDQPQHF
>TRBJ1-2|TRBV20-1|-|few
TGCAGTGCTAGGGCTCGAAAGGACTATGGCTACACCTTC
CSARARKDYGYTF
>TRBJ2-3|TRBV15|TRBD2|many
TGTGCCACCACCCCGGGACTAGCGGGATATTCAGATACGCAGTATTTT
CATTPGLAGYSDTQYF
>TRBJ1-4|TRBV29-1|TRBD1|many
TGCAGCGGAGGGACAGGGTTTAGTGAAAAACTGTTTTTT
CSGGTGFSEKLFF
>TRBJ2-1|TRBV12-5|TRBD1|few
TGTGCTAGTACCCCCAACTGGGACAGCTACAATGAGCAGTTCTTC
CASTPNWDSYNEQFF
>TRBJ2-3|TRBV7-8|-|few
TGTGCCAGCAGCTTAGTTTCCCGCGTAGCGACCACAGATACGCAGTATTTT
CASSLVSRVATTDTQYF
>TRBJ2-7|TRBV12-3/TRBV12-4|-|many
TGTGCCAGCAGTCCCAGTGTGGGGGCGCTAACCGAGCAGTACTTC
CASSPSVGALTEQYF
>TRBJ2-7|TRBV12-3/TRBV12-4|TRBD1|many
TGTGCCAGCAGTTTCCACAGGGGGCTCTACGAGCAGTACTTC
CASSFHRGLYEQYF
>TRBJ2-7|TRBV6-2/TRBV6-3|-|many
TGTGCCAGCAGTTACTCGAGTATCGAGGGATACGAGCAGTACTTC
CASSYSSIEGYEQYF
>TRBJ2-1|TRBV7-9|-|many
TGTGCCAGCAGCATTGGACTCGACTACTTCAATGAGCAGTTCTTC
CASSIGLDYFNEQFF
>TRBJ2-2|TRBV15|-|few
TGTGCCACCAGCAGAGTCTTAGAGGGGCCAAACACCGGGGAGCTGTTTTTT
CATSRVLEGPNTGELFF
>TRBJ1-1|TRBV5-1|-|many
TGCGCCAGCAGCTTGCAGATTGGGGTGAACACTGAAGCTTTCTTT
CASSLQIGVNTEAFF
>TRBJ1-2|TRBV20-1|TRBD1|few
TGCAGTGCTAGAACAGGGGGCGCGGATGGCTACACCTTC
CSARTGGADGYTF
>TRBJ1-2|TRBV4-3|TRBD1|-
TGCGCCAGCAGCCAAGCAGGGGGGCGACTCTATGGCTACACCTTC
CASSQAGGRLYGYTF
>TRBJ2-1|TRBV6-1|TRBD2|many
TGTGCCAGCAGTCGTGGCGGACTAGCGTCGAACAATGAGCAGTTCTTC
CASSRGGLASNNEQFF